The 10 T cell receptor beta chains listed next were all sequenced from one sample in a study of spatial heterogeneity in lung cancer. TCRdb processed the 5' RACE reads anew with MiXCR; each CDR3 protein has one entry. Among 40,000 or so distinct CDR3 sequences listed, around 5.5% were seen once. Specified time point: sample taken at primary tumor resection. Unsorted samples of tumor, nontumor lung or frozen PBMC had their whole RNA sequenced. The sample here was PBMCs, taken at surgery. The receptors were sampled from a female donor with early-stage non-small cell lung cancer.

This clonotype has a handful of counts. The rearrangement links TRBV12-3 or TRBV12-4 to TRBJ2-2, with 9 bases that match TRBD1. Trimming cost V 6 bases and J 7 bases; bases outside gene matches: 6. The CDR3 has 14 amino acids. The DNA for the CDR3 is TGTGCCAGCAGCTTGACAGGGGGAGTCGGGGAGCTGTTTTTT. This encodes CASSLTGGVGELFF.

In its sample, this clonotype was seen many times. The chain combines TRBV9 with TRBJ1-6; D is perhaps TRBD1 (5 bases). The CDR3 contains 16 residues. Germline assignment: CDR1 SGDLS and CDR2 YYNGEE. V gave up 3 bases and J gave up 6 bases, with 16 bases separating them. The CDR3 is CASSAPGRGVNSPLHF. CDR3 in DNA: TGTGCCAGCAGCGCCCCTGGGAGGGGAGTTAATTCACCCCTCCACTTT.

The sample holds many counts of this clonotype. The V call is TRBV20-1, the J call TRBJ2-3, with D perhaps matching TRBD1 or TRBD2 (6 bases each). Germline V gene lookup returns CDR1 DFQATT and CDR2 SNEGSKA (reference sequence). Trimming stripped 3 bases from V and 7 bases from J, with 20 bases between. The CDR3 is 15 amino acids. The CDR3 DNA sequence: TGCAGTGCTAGCGGGGGCCCGGTTGGCCTTAATACGCAGTATTTT. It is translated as CSASGGPVGLNTQYF.

CDR3 protein: CAWSGQRETQYF. CDR3 nucleotide sequence: TGTGCCTGGAGTGGGCAGCGGGAGACCCAGTACTTC. This chain links TRBV30 with TRBJ2-5, with D possibly being TRBD2 (5 bases). With 1 base removed from V and 5 bases from J, the gap between germline ends came to 8 bases. Germline V gene sequence: CDR1 GTSNPN, CDR2 SVGIG (reference sequence). There are 12 residues in the CDR3.

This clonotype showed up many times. This chain's CDR3 is CASSLSTGRTNTGELFF. The CDR3 DNA reads as TGCGCCAGCAGCTTGTCGACAGGGAGGACGAACACCGGGGAGCTGTTTTTT. The genes are TRBV5-1 and TRBJ2-2, with TRBD1 as a possible D gene (7 bases). CDR3 length equals 17 residues. Trimming cost V 1 base and J 0 bases, with 13 bases left between them. Germline loops: CDR1 SGHRS, CDR2 YFSETQ.

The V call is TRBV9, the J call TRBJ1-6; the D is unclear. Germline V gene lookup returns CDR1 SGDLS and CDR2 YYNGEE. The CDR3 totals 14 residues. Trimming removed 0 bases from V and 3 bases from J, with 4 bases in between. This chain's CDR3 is CASSVGGYNSPLHF. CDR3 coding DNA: TGTGCCAGCAGCGTAGGGGGCTATAATTCACCCCTCCACTTT.

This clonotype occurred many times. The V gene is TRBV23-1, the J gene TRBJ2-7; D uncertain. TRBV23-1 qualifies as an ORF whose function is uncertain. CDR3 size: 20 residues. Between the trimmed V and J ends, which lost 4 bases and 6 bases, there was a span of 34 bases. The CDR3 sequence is CASSLKGNSRLFDLKTEQYF. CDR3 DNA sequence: TGCGCCAGCAGTCTAAAAGGGAATAGCCGACTTTTTGACCTTAAGACCGAGCAGTACTTC.

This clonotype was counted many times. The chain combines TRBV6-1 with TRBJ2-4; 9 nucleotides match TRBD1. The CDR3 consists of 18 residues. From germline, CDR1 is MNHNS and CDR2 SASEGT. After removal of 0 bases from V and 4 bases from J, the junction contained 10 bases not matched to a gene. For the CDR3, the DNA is TGTGCCAGCAGTGAAGCGGGTCCGGGACAGGGACCAAAAAACATTCAGTACTTC. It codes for CASSEAGPGQGPKNIQYF.

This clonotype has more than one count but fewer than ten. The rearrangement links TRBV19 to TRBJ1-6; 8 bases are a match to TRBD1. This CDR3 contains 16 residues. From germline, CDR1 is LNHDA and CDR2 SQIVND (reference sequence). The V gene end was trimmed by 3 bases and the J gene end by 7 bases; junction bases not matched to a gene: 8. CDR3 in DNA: TGTGCCAGTAGTATTCTCCAGGGGGCACAGAATTCACCCCTCCACTTT. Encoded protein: CASSILQGAQNSPLHF.

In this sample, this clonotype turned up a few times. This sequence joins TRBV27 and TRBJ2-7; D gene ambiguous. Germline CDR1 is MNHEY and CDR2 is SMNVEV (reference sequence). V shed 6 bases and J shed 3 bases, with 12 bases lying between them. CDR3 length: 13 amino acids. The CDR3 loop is CASRPTELYEQYF. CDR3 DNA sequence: TGTGCCAGCAGACCGACGGAACTCTACGAGCAGTACTTC.